This TCR beta chain comes out of a study of blood T cell repertoires in COVID-19. Individuals aged roughly 18 to 90 years were recruited from fewer than 30 US areas. Clinical history reported by participants formed the basis on which cohorts were assigned. Donors of Cohort 3 who recovered were those that had two negative PCRs, clearance, or symptom resolution. Trimming cost V 1 base and J 7 bases, with 7 bases left between them. The CDR3 extends over 13 amino acids. Per the germline V gene, CDR1 is SGHDN and CDR2 is FVKESK. Per the authors' pipeline: The authors estimated nucleated cell counts from reference gene primer amplification. Sequencing was performed with immunoSEQ multiplex PCR; in TCRdb, only in-frame clones are kept and a portion is missing. V and J calls and clone size are copied from that table; D and trimming were computed from the DNA. The repertoire consists of roughly 140,000 clones, with about 81% occurring once and the leading ten covering around 7.1%.

The receptor was derived from a man aged 45-60 years who had recovered from COVID-19. Specimen: PBMCs or T cells enriched from blood (not recorded which). The rearrangement links TRBV14 to TRBJ1-4; weak D call: TRBD1 (5 bases). CDR3 sequence: CASSQVGGEKLFF. CDR3 DNA: TGTGCCAGCAGCCAAGTGGGGGGTGAAAAACTGTTTTTT.